These 28 T cell receptor beta chains share one sample of origin, sequenced in a study of Graves' ophthalmopathy and Graves' hyperthyroidism. CDR3 regions of TCR beta were amplified from RNA transcripts. HTBI primers were employed in first-round RT-PCR, then a second-round multiplex PCR followed. Via MiXCR, TCRdb re-called the multiplex PCR reads, giving one row per CDR3 protein. This sample yields 500,000 to 800,000 distinct CDR3 sequences, of which roughly two fifths are seen a single time; 3% to 3.5% belongs to the top ten. The source material was peripheral blood. These receptors originate from an adult man with Graves' ophthalmopathy.

V usage is TRBV7-8 and J usage is TRBJ2-7; 8 positions agree with TRBD1. CDR1 is SGHVS, CDR2 FQNEAQ, per germline. The CDR3 is made up of 17 amino acids. V shed 5 bases, J shed 1 base, and the junction held 13 bases outside the gene matches. The CDR3 sequence is CASSPERHRDRSYEQYF. The CDR3 region has the DNA TGTGCCAGCAGCCCCGAAAGGCATAGGGACAGGTCCTACGAGCAGTACTTC. The whole variable domain, remainder taken from reference TRBV7-8 and TRBJ2-7, is GAGVSQSPRYKVAKRGQDVALRCDPISGHVSLFWYQQALGQGPEFLTYFQNEAQLDKSGLPSDRFFAERPEGSVSTLKIQRTQQEDSAVYLCASSPERHRDRSYEQYFGPGTRLTVT.

The rearrangement uses TRBV24-1 and TRBJ2-7; D is perhaps TRBD1 or TRBD2 (5 bases each). Germline lookup yields CDR1 KGHDR and CDR2 SFDVKD. The CDR3 consists of 14 residues. Trimming stripped 11 bases from V and 5 bases from J, with 21 bases between. This CDR3 reads CASSPPKGTNEQYF. In nucleotides, the CDR3 is TGTGCCAGCTCACCACCGAAGGGGACCAACGAGCAGTACTTC.

This clonotype was recorded at least ten times. The chain recombines TRBV7-9 with TRBJ2-5; the D is unclear. CDR3 length: 15 amino acids. From germline, CDR1 is SEHNR and CDR2 FQNEAQ (reference sequence). V was shortened by 4 bases and J by 0 bases, with 12 bases between the two germline ends. The CDR3 DNA follows: TGTGCCAGCAGCTCTCCCAGATCGTACCAAGAGACCCAGTACTTC. Translated, it gives CASSSPRSYQETQYF.

This clonotype has a count of ten or more. The genes are TRBV19 and TRBJ1-2; weak D call: TRBD1 (6 bases). V was pared by 7 bases and J by 2 bases, with 17 bases between. The CDR3 runs 15 residues. Germline loops: CDR1 LNHDA, CDR2 SQIVND (reference sequence). In DNA form, the CDR3 reads TGTGCCAGTATGCCTCGACAGGCCGGGAACTATGGCTACACCTTC. It encodes CASMPRQAGNYGYTF.

Only a few counts were recorded for this clonotype. Possible read error: a much larger clone is one base away. The chain uses TRBV15 and TRBJ1-1; D gene uncertain. CDR3 length: 16 amino acids. CDR1 is LNHNV, CDR2 YYDKDF, per germline (reference sequence). In DNA form, the CDR3 reads TGTGCCACCGGCAGAGATCTAAGCGGAATGAACACTGAAGCTTTCTTT. Protein: CATGRDLSGMNTEAFF.

This clonotype has only a few counts. This could be a read error, since a much larger clone is one nucleotide away. CDR3 residues: CASRVGNQPQHF. The DNA for the CDR3 is TGTGCCAGCAGGGTTGGCAATCAGCCCCAGCATTTT. The chain is built from TRBV12-3 or TRBV12-4 and TRBJ1-5; no clear D. The length of the CDR3 is 12 residues. Trimming took 6 bases from V and 2 from J, leaving 5 bases between them.

This clonotype was seen a single time. J is TRBJ1-1 and V is TRBV10-3; TRBD1 matches at 8 bases. Germline V gives CDR1 ENHRY, CDR2 SYGVKD. This CDR3 is 15 amino acids long. The ends lost 3 bases at V and 0 bases at J; junction bases unmatched: 3. The CDR3 spells CAISDGQGMNTEAFF. The CDR3 DNA reads as TGTGCCATCAGTGACGGACAGGGCATGAACACTGAAGCTTTCTTT.

The chain has TRBV10-3 and TRBJ1-3; 8 positions agree with TRBD1. In germline, CDR1 is ENHRY, CDR2 SYGVKD. The ends lost 11 bases at V and 8 bases at J; junction bases unmatched: 17. The CDR3 extends over 15 amino acids. DNA for the CDR3: TGTGCCGGGAGTCCAGGGGGCCCGTATGGCTACACCATATATTTT. Amino acids: CAGSPGGPYGYTIYF.

This rearrangement joins TRBV29-1 to TRBJ1-5; D is undetermined. The germline gives CDR1 SQVTM, CDR2 ANQGSEA. Trimming stripped 8 bases from V and 0 bases from J, with 5 bases between. The CDR3 length is 11 residues. The CDR3 loop reads CSPDSNQPQHF. The CDR3 DNA sequence: TGCAGCCCCGATAGCAATCAGCCCCAGCATTTT. The full variable domain, completed using reference TRBV29-1 and TRBJ1-5, is SAVISQKPSRDICQRGTSLTIQCQVDSQVTMMFWYRQQPGQSLTLIATANQGSEATYESGFVIDKFPISRPNLTFSTLTVSNMSPEDSSIYLCSPDSNQPQHFGDGTRLSIL.

A remark on this clonotype: The junction departs from the called germline gene at one end, perhaps through a read error. The chain carries TRBV15 and TRBJ1-1; D gene unclear. Germline CDR1 and CDR2: LNHNV and YYDKDF (reference sequence). The CDR3 loop spans 15 amino acids. The CDR3 sequence is CATSRDRSGLAEALF. Here the CDR3 DNA reads TGTGCCACCAGCAGGGATAGATCGGGTCTCGCTGAAGCTCTCTTT.

This clonotype has ten or more counts. This chain uses TRBV5-1 with TRBJ2-5; the D is unclear. Germline assignment: CDR1 SGHRS and CDR2 YFSETQ. The CDR3 has 14 amino acids. V was cut by 2 bases and J by 5 bases, with 13 bases left in between. In DNA, the CDR3 is TGCGCCAGCAGCTTAGGGCTATCGTTCGAGACCCAGTACTTC. This gives the protein CASSLGLSFETQYF.

A few counts support this clonotype. The chain combines TRBV3-1 with TRBJ1-3; a weak D match, TRBD1 (6 bases). This CDR3 region has 15 residues. V lost 5 bases to trimming and J lost 1 base, with 12 bases between them. CDR1 and CDR2 from the germline V gene are LGHDT and YNNKEL (reference sequence). Written as DNA, the CDR3 is TGTGCCAGCAGCTTCAGGGGAGCTTCTGGAAACACCATATATTTT. Residues: CASSFRGASGNTIYF.

The chain couples TRBV2 to TRBJ2-2; D may be TRBD1 or TRBD2 (5 bases each). V shed 8 bases and J shed 6 bases, with 13 bases lying between them. The CDR3 spans 13 residues. The V gene's germline CDR1 is SNHLY and CDR2 FYNNEI. CDR3 sequence: CASCLMGAGELFF. The DNA of the CDR3 is TGTGCCAGCTGCTTGATGGGGGCCGGGGAGCTGTTTTTT.

This chain connects TRBV2 to TRBJ2-2; 8 bases line up with TRBD1. The ends lost 7 bases at V and 7 bases at J; junction bases unmatched: 5. The CDR3 loop spans 13 amino acids. Germline V lookup: CDR1 SNHLY, CDR2 FYNNEI. As DNA, the CDR3 is TGTGCCAGCAACGACAGGGGCAGCGGGGAGCTGTTTTTT. This codes for CASNDRGSGELFF.

The chain has TRBV10-3 and TRBJ1-1; 7 bases map to TRBD1. Germline V gene sequence: CDR1 ENHRY, CDR2 SYGVKD. J was trimmed by 4 bases and V by 6 bases; bases with no gene match: 5. The CDR3 spans 13 residues. The CDR3 coding sequence is TGTGCCATCAGCGAAGGACAGGTCACTGAAGCTTTCTTT. Translating it yields CAISEGQVTEAFF.

J is TRBJ2-7 and V is TRBV10-3, with 10 bases aligning to TRBD1. The CDR3 has 15 amino acids. Losses at the gene ends were 11 bases for V and 7 bases for J; bases not matched to a gene: 17. Germline lookup yields CDR1 ENHRY and CDR2 SYGVKD. CDR3 in DNA: TGTGCCTGCAGTCCCTCCGGGACAGGGGTGTGGGAGCAGTACTTC. Its protein product is CACSPSGTGVWEQYF.

As regards this clonotype: A much larger clone differs from this one at a single base, so this may be a read error. The V call is TRBV11-2, the J call TRBJ1-6; 8 bases map to TRBD1. CDR1 is SGHAT, CDR2 FQNNGV, per germline. The V gene end was trimmed by 5 bases and the J gene end by 11 bases; junction bases not matched to a gene: 5. The CDR3 is 13 amino acids. CDR3 sequence: CASSVRQGPPLHF. CDR3 bases: TGTGCCAGCAGCGTCCGACAGGGGCCACCCCTCCACTTT.

The rearrangement joins TRBV27 to TRBJ2-7; possibly TRBD1 for D (6 bases). Trimming pared 3 bases from V and 0 bases from J, leaving 15 bases between. The CDR3 has 16 residues. CDR1 MNHEY and CDR2 SMNVEV come from the germline V gene (reference sequence). The CDR3 reads CASSFQQQGSSYEQYF. The CDR3 DNA is TGTGCCAGCAGTTTCCAACAACAGGGAAGCTCCTACGAGCAGTACTTC.

This clonotype showed up many times. This chain links TRBV6-5 with TRBJ1-5; D ambiguous. V lost 6 bases and J lost 5, with 17 bases in between. CDR3 size: 15 residues. Germline values: CDR1 MNHEY, CDR2 SVGAGI. The CDR3 here is CASSLNEDGHQPQHF. CDR3 coding DNA: TGTGCCAGCAGCTTAAATGAGGACGGACATCAGCCCCAGCATTTT.

This clonotype has ten or more counts. This chain links TRBV4-1 with TRBJ1-6; TRBD1 matches at 7 bases. Looked up from germline, CDR1 is MGHRA and CDR2 is YSYEKL. The CDR3 covers 15 residues. J was trimmed by 10 bases and V by 1 base; bases with no gene match: 7. The CDR3 DNA sequence: TGCGCCAGCAGCCAAGCTGGGACAGCGGGCTCACCCCTCCACTTT. Translating it yields CASSQAGTAGSPLHF.

In this sample, this clonotype turned up many times. CDR3 amino acids: CASSTGQRTEAFF. The CDR3, as DNA: TGCGCCAGCAGCACGGGACAACGGACTGAAGCTTTCTTT. The chain uses TRBV5-1 and TRBJ1-1, with D possibly being TRBD1 (6 bases). Trimming cost V 4 bases and J 5 bases, with 12 bases left between them. CDR1 is SGHRS and CDR2 is YFSETQ in the germline V gene. The CDR3 is 13 amino acids.

This clonotype was observed a handful of times. J is TRBJ1-2 and V is TRBV20-1; the match to TRBD1 covers 9 bases. Per the germline V gene, CDR1 is DFQATT and CDR2 is SNEGSKA (reference sequence). CDR3 length: 10 residues. V lost 4 bases and J lost 12; bases outside the gene matches: 3. The CDR3 coding sequence is TGCAGTGCTACGGGACAGGGCGACACCTTC. Protein: CSATGQGDTF.

The chain employs TRBV12-3 or TRBV12-4 and TRBJ2-7; 9 bases map to TRBD2. The CDR3 has 16 residues. The V segment lost 1 base and the J segment 2 bases; nucleotides outside the gene matches: 6. CDR3 sequence reads: CASSLVSGSLAYEQYF. The CDR3 DNA is TGTGCCAGCAGTTTAGTTAGCGGGAGCTTAGCCTACGAGCAGTACTTC.

The chain has TRBV10-3 and TRBJ1-6; TRBD1 is a possible D gene (6 bases). CDR1 and CDR2 from the germline V gene are ENHRY and SYGVKD. CDR3 length: 15 amino acids. V was trimmed by 3 bases and J by 10 bases, leaving 16 bases between them. The CDR3 nucleotides read TGTGCCATCAGTGACAGAGGACCAGGGGTGTCACCCCTCCACTTT. It translates to CAISDRGPGVSPLHF.

This clonotype came up many times. The chain carries TRBV29-1 and TRBJ1-2; 12 nucleotides match TRBD1. V was pared by 1 base and J by 8 bases, with 8 bases of the junction left unmatched. The CDR3 has 15 amino acids. Looked up from germline, CDR1 is SQVTM and CDR2 is ANQGSEA. CDR3 region: CSVEGPGQGAGGYTF. CDR3 coding DNA: TGCAGCGTTGAAGGCCCGGGACAGGGGGCGGGAGGCTACACCTTC.

This clonotype was seen many times. The chain uses TRBV4-2 and TRBJ1-2; D is ambiguous. The germline CDR1 and CDR2 sequences are LGHNA and YNFKEQ. The CDR3 runs 12 residues. Deletions cut 2 bases from V and 8 bases from J, with 9 bases between. The CDR3 DNA sequence: TGTGCCAGCAGCCAATTGGAAGGAGGCTACACCTTC. Amino acids: CASSQLEGGYTF.

Many counts were recorded for this clonotype. The CDR3 DNA sequence: TGTGCCAGCACCGTGGACTGGAGCTCCTACGAGCAGTACTTC. Its protein is CASTVDWSSYEQYF. This sequence joins TRBV6-1 and TRBJ2-7, with D possibly matching TRBD2 (5 bases). The length of the CDR3 is 14 residues. In germline, CDR1 is MNHNS, CDR2 SASEGT. The V end was cut by 7 bases, the J end by 0 bases, with 13 bases between.

In regard to this clonotype: A much more abundant neighbour one base away suggests this may be a read error. The rearrangement uses TRBV14 and TRBJ1-1; D is perhaps TRBD1 (5 bases). With 4 bases removed from V and 5 bases from J, the gap between germline ends came to 17 bases. Germline V lookup: CDR1 SGHDN, CDR2 FVKESK. The CDR3 is 15 residues long. CDR3 DNA: TGTGCCAGCAGCCCAATCTGCAGGGCGAGGACTGAAGCTTTCTTT. Amino acids: CASSPICRARTEAFF.